What follows are 31 T cell receptor beta chains derived from one specimen sequenced in a study of blood T cell repertoires in COVID-19. Measured with immunoSEQ multiplex PCR; TCRdb has only the in-frame clones, and not every one. The table includes roughly 97,000 clones, 91% detected once. Material for sequencing was peripheral blood. The receptors were sampled from a human donor in a cohort sampled during active COVID-19.

This chain uses TRBV24-1 with TRBJ2-3; TRBD2 agrees at 8 bases. The ends lost 3 bases at V and 6 bases at J; junction bases unmatched: 10. This CDR3 spans 16 amino acids. CDR1 and CDR2 (germline): KGHDR, SFDVKD. The CDR3, as DNA: TGTGCCACCAGTGATCCCCGGGGGGGTGAACGGGATACGCAGTATTTT. This encodes CATSDPRGGERDTQYF.

The V and J genes are TRBV5-5 and TRBJ2-5, with 9 bases matching TRBD1. Trimming took 3 bases from V and 7 from J; bases not matched to a gene: 7. Germline V gene data show CDR1 as SGHKS and CDR2 as YYEKEE (reference sequence). The CDR3 length is 14 residues. For the CDR3, the DNA is TGTGCCAGCAGCTCCAGGACAGGGGATAGGACCCAGTACTTC. It yields the protein CASSSRTGDRTQYF.

This chain connects TRBV2 to TRBJ2-7; weak D call: TRBD2 (5 bases). Germline CDR1 SNHLY, CDR2 FYNNEI. This CDR3 has 14 amino acids. The germline V and J ends were trimmed by 6 bases and 2 bases, with 14 bases remaining between them. DNA of the CDR3: TGTGCCAGCAGGTCTCTCATCGGGGCCTACGAGCAGTACTTC. Translation: CASRSLIGAYEQYF. The variable domain in full, completed from reference TRBV2 and TRBJ2-7, reads EPEVTQTPSHQVTQMGQEVILRCVPISNHLYFYWYRQILGQKVEFLVSFYNNEISEKSEIFDDQFSVERPDGSNFTLKIRSTKLEDSAMYFCASRSLIGAYEQYFGPGTRLTVT.

The rearrangement uses TRBV12-3 or TRBV12-4 and TRBJ2-7; 7 bases fit TRBD2. The length of the CDR3 is 12 residues. Germline trimming cut 0 bases from V and 12 bases from J; bases unmatched to any gene: 5. Here the CDR3 DNA reads TGTGCCAGCAGTTTAGCGGCGGGAGTCCTGTACTTC. Amino acid sequence: CASSLAAGVLYF.

This chain connects TRBV30 to TRBJ1-6; 9 bases are shared with TRBD1. Germline values: CDR1 GTSNPN, CDR2 SVGIG (reference sequence). V was clipped by 5 bases and J by 8 bases; unmatched bases: 10. This CDR3 contains 15 residues. CDR3 sequence reads: CAWSSGDRVYSPLHF. Written as DNA, the CDR3 is TGTGCCTGGTCGTCTGGGGACAGGGTCTATTCACCCCTCCACTTT.

CDR3 DNA sequence: TGTGCCAGTCAGAGAGGCTCCTACAATGAGCAGTTCTTC. Translation: CASQRGSYNEQFF. The rearrangement uses TRBV6-6 and TRBJ2-1; the D is unclear. The CDR3 length is 13 residues. Trimming stripped 9 bases from V and 0 bases from J, with 9 bases between. In germline, CDR1 is MNHNY, CDR2 SVGAGI (reference sequence).

The gene calls are TRBV2 and TRBJ1-4; tentatively, D is TRBD1 (6 bases). The CDR3 is 15 residues long. Trimming left V 3 bases short and J 5 bases short, with 13 bases between. Germline-derived CDR1 and CDR2 are SNHLY and FYNNEI. This CDR3 reads CASSDSTGWNEKLFF. The CDR3 DNA sequence: TGTGCCAGCAGTGATAGCACAGGGTGGAATGAAAAACTGTTTTTT.

This sequence joins TRBV4-1 and TRBJ2-7; 14 nucleotides line up with TRBD2. This CDR3 contains 19 residues. Germline V gene data show CDR1 as MGHRA and CDR2 as YSYEKL. J lost 2 bases, V lost 1 base, and 10 bases had no gene match. CDR3 amino acids: CASSQGGGTSGSYPYEQYF. CDR3 bases: TGCGCCAGCAGCCAAGGGGGGGGGACTAGCGGGAGTTACCCCTACGAGCAGTACTTC.

The CDR3 DNA follows: TGTGCCAGCAGCGGTAAGGCGGGTGGCTACACCTTC. Its translation is CASSGKAGGYTF. The J gene is TRBJ1-2, the V gene TRBV13; no firm D call. Trimming took 5 bases from V and 7 from J, leaving 11 bases between them. CDR1 and CDR2 (germline): PRHDT, FYEKMQ (reference sequence). The CDR3 runs 12 residues.

This chain connects TRBV6-2 or TRBV6-3 to TRBJ2-3; 12 positions match TRBD2. Germline V gene lookup returns CDR1 MNHEY and CDR2 SVGEGT. The CDR3 extends over 18 amino acids. Trimming cost V 4 bases and J 3 bases; bases outside gene matches: 11. The CDR3 is CASSFYLAGGPSTDTQYF. CDR3 sequence (DNA): TGTGCCAGCAGTTTCTACCTAGCGGGAGGGCCCTCTACAGATACGCAGTATTTT.

The V gene is TRBV14, the J gene TRBJ2-3, with 7 bases aligning to TRBD2. Germline CDR1 and CDR2: SGHDN and FVKESK. The CDR3 consists of 18 residues. V was clipped by 4 bases and J by 2 bases; unmatched bases: 15. The CDR3 DNA reads as TGTGCCAGCAGCCCTCTCCGCGGGACTACAACAATCACAGATACGCAGTATTTT. It yields the protein CASSPLRGTTTITDTQYF.

This chain uses TRBV21-1 with TRBJ1-5; the D segment call TRBD1 is taken from the table without a DNA check. TRBV21-1 is a known pseudogene. This CDR3 has 16 residues. This CDR3 reads CASSIRQAFGNQPQHF. CDR3 nucleotide sequence: TGTGCCAGCAGCATACGACAGGCCTTTGGCAATCAGCCCCAGCATTTT.

This clone appeared once. The rearrangement joins TRBV19 to TRBJ2-3, with 8 bases lining up with TRBD1. CDR1 LNHDA and CDR2 SQIVND come from the germline V gene (reference sequence). The CDR3 covers 15 residues. The V and J ends lost 5 bases and 1 base, in that order; junction bases with no gene match: 5. In DNA, the CDR3 is TGTGCCAGTAGTGTACCGGGACAGGGCACAGATACGCAGTATTTT. It translates to CASSVPGQGTDTQYF.

The rearrangement joins TRBV19 to TRBJ2-1; 9 positions match TRBD2. The length of the CDR3 is 13 residues. Trimming at V came to 4 bases and at J to 7 bases, leaving 2 bases not matched to a gene. Looked up from germline, CDR1 is LNHDA and CDR2 is SQIVND (reference sequence). The CDR3 nucleotides read TGTGCCAGTAGTACTAGCGGGGTTAATGAGCAGTTCTTC. Translated, it gives CASSTSGVNEQFF.

The V and J genes are TRBV12-3 or TRBV12-4 and TRBJ2-3; 7 bases map to TRBD2. V trimming: 8 bases; J trimming: 7 bases; junction bases outside the gene matches: 6. The CDR3 consists of 12 residues. The CDR3 reads CASATSAYTQYF. As DNA, the CDR3 is TGTGCCAGCGCAACTAGCGCTTATACGCAGTATTTT.

The CDR3 loop is CASSSGTGAYEQYF. The DNA of the CDR3 is TGTGCCAGCAGCTCCGGGACAGGGGCCTACGAGCAGTACTTC. V usage is TRBV13 and J usage is TRBJ2-7; 10 bases fit TRBD1. Looked up from germline, CDR1 is PRHDT and CDR2 is FYEKMQ (reference sequence). With 4 bases clipped from V and 2 bases from J, the junction kept 2 bases outside the gene matches. This CDR3 region has 14 residues.

In this sample, this clone turned up once. V usage is TRBV7-6 and J usage is TRBJ1-3; 7 bases fit TRBD1. From germline, CDR1 is SGHVS and CDR2 FNYEAQ. The CDR3 totals 16 residues. V gave up 5 bases and J gave up 0 bases; unmatched junction bases: 7. DNA for the CDR3: TGTGCCAGCAGCCATACGACAGGGAACTCTGGAAACACCATATATTTT. Its protein product is CASSHTTGNSGNTIYF.

The genes are TRBV19 and TRBJ2-5; 8 nucleotides line up with TRBD2. V trimming: 8 bases; J trimming: 13 bases; junction bases outside the gene matches: 12. CDR1 and CDR2 (germline): LNHDA, SQIVND (reference sequence). This CDR3 has 12 amino acids. The CDR3 DNA follows: TGTGCCAGTCAACTGGCTAGCGGGCCCCTGTACTTC. Translation: CASQLASGPLYF.

V gene TRBV7-8 combines with J gene TRBJ2-7, with 10 bases that match TRBD2. Germline V lookup: CDR1 SGHVS, CDR2 FQNEAQ. This CDR3 has 16 amino acids. The junction had 11 bases not matched to a gene; V was cut back by 5 bases and J by 4 bases. CDR3 bases: TGTGCCAGCAGCAAAACCCCTAGCGGGAGTCGTTACGAGCAGTACTTC. It yields the protein CASSKTPSGSRYEQYF.

The V and J genes are TRBV7-2 and TRBJ1-6, with unresolved D. The CDR3 is made up of 15 amino acids. Germline CDR1 reads SGHTA; CDR2 reads FQGNSA. Trimming cost V 2 bases and J 10 bases, with 15 bases left between them. The CDR3 loop is CASSLIESPGSPLHF. CDR3 sequence (DNA): TGTGCCAGCAGCTTAATTGAGTCACCGGGGTCACCCCTCCACTTT.

This rearrangement joins TRBV7-4 to TRBJ1-6; the match to TRBD1 covers 7 bases. The V gene end was trimmed by 3 bases and the J gene end by 4 bases; junction bases not matched to a gene: 18. Germline CDR1 and CDR2: SGHVT and SQSDAQ. This CDR3 has 20 residues. The CDR3 coding sequence is TGTGCCAGCAGCTTTGACAGGGACCCTATATTTTTGCTTTATAATTCACCCCTCCACTTT. Amino acid sequence: CASSFDRDPIFLLYNSPLHF.

The V and J genes are TRBV5-1 and TRBJ1-2; the match to TRBD1 covers 9 bases. This CDR3 spans 12 amino acids. Germline values: CDR1 SGHRS, CDR2 YFSETQ. J lost 7 bases, V lost 5 bases, and 3 bases had no gene match. CDR3 amino acids: CASSGTGSGYTF. The CDR3 DNA is TGCGCCAGCAGTGGGACAGGGAGTGGCTACACCTTC.

This chain connects TRBV7-2 to TRBJ2-7; D might be TRBD1 (6 bases). Germline V lookup: CDR1 SGHTA, CDR2 FQGNSA. The germline V and J ends were trimmed by 1 base and 3 bases, with 13 bases remaining between them. The length of the CDR3 is 15 residues. The CDR3 reads CASSLGGTNFYEQYF. The CDR3 DNA reads TGTGCCAGCAGCTTAGGGGGGACAAACTTCTACGAGCAGTACTTC.

The CDR3 region is CASSDSTVVTATNEKLFF. DNA of the CDR3: TGTGCCAGCAGCGATTCGACAGTGGTTACTGCAACTAATGAAAAACTGTTTTTT. The chain recombines TRBV5-6 with TRBJ1-4, with D perhaps matching TRBD1 (5 bases). Germline assignment: CDR1 SGHDT and CDR2 YYEEEE. The CDR3 extends over 18 amino acids. V was clipped by 4 bases and J by 0 bases, with 19 bases between them.

The genes are TRBV10-3 and TRBJ1-5; D uncertain. V dropped 8 bases and J dropped 5 bases, with 13 bases sitting between them. Germline V gene data show CDR1 as ENHRY and CDR2 as SYGVKD. The CDR3 runs 13 residues. DNA of the CDR3: TGTGCCATCGGTTCAGGTCTTGATCAGCCCCAGCATTTT. Translating gives CAIGSGLDQPQHF.

V is TRBV7-2 and J is TRBJ1-5; possibly TRBD1 for D (5 bases). Germline lookup yields CDR1 SGHTA and CDR2 FQGNSA. This CDR3 spans 13 amino acids. Trimming left V 5 bases short and J 4 bases short, with 9 bases between. In nucleotides, the CDR3 is TGTGCCAGCAGCCTTCAGGGAAATCAGCCCCAGCATTTT. It is translated as CASSLQGNQPQHF.

This clone was found once. CDR3: CASSSTGTGNQETQYF. CDR3 in DNA: TGTGCCAGCAGTTCCACCGGGACAGGGAACCAAGAGACCCAGTACTTC. This sequence joins TRBV11-2 and TRBJ2-5; TRBD1 matches at 9 bases. V gave up 6 bases and J gave up 0 bases; unmatched junction bases: 8. This CDR3 spans 16 amino acids. The germline CDR1 and CDR2 sequences are SGHAT and FQNNGV. Full variable domain (rest looked up from reference TRBV11-2 and TRBJ2-5): EAGVAQSPRYKIIEKRQSVAFWCNPISGHATLYWYQQILGQGPKLLIQFQNNGVVDDSQLPKDRFSAERLKGVDSTLKIQPAKLEDSAVYLCASSSTGTGNQETQYFGPGTRLLVL.

This clone was observed a single time. The chain uses TRBV5-4 and TRBJ1-1; tentatively, D is TRBD1 (5 bases). CDR3 length: 14 amino acids. Germline CDR1 is SGHNT and CDR2 is YYREEE (reference sequence). V was pared by 1 base and J by 6 bases, with 13 bases between. In DNA form, the CDR3 reads TGTGCCAGCAGCTTGCAGGGTAACGTCGCTGAAGCTTTCTTT. It codes for CASSLQGNVAEAFF. Looking up the rest from reference TRBV5-4 and TRBJ1-1 gives the full variable domain: ETGVTQSPTHLIKTRGQQVTLRCSSQSGHNTVSWYQQALGQGPQFIFQYYREEENGRGNFPPRFSGLQFPNYSSELNVNALELDDSALYLCASSLQGNVAEAFFGQGTRLTVV.

The chain carries TRBV9 and TRBJ2-1, with D possibly TRBD2 on 7 matching bases. The length of the CDR3 is 17 residues. V lost 2 bases, J lost 9 bases, and 24 bases lay in between. Looked up from germline, CDR1 is SGDLS and CDR2 is YYNGEE. The CDR3 DNA reads as TGTGCCAGCAGCGTCGGGACTTCAGCCTCTGGGGGGGCTGAGCAGTTCTTC. Its protein is CASSVGTSASGGAEQFF.

The J gene is TRBJ1-2, the V gene TRBV7-6; TRBD1 matches at 8 bases. This CDR3 comprises 15 residues. With V trimmed by 0 bases and J by 6 bases, 6 bases remained unmatched. Germline values: CDR1 SGHVS, CDR2 FNYEAQ. CDR3 residues: CASSLAPGGIDGYTF. The CDR3 DNA reads as TGTGCCAGCAGCTTAGCCCCAGGGGGCATCGATGGCTACACCTTC.

The chain is built from TRBV27 and TRBJ2-7; 12 positions match TRBD1. This CDR3 is 16 amino acids long. Germline-derived CDR1 and CDR2 are MNHEY and SMNVEV (reference sequence). V was clipped by 2 bases and J by 3 bases; unmatched bases: 5. The CDR3: CASSLRGTGGVYEQYF. CDR3 coding DNA: TGTGCCAGCAGTTTACGCGGGACAGGGGGCGTCTACGAGCAGTACTTC.